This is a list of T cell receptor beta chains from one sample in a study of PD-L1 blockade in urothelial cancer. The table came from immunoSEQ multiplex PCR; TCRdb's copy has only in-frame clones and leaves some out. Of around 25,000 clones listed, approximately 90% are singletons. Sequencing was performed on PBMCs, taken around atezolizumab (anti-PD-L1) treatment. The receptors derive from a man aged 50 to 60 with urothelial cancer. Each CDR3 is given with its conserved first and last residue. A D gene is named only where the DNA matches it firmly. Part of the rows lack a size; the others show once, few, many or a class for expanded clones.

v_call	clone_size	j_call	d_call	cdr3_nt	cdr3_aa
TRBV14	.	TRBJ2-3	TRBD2	TGTGCCAGCAGCTTATACCGGGGGGGCCGGGGCACAGATACGCAGTATTTT	CASSLYRGGRGTDTQYF
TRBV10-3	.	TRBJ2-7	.	TGTGCCATCAGTGCAGGGGCTGCCAGCGAGCAGTACTTC	CAISAGAASEQYF
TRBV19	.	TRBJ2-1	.	TGTGCCAGTAGGCGGGACTCATCCTACAATGAGCAGTTCTTC	CASRRDSSYNEQFF
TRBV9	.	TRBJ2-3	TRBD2	TGTGCCAGCAGCGTAGTCGGGACTAGCGGCACAGATACGCAGTATTTT	CASSVVGTSGTDTQYF
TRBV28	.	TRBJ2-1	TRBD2	TGTGCCAGCAGTTTAATAGAGACTAGCCATCTCGGGTCCTACAATGAGCAGTTCTTC	CASSLIETSHLGSYNEQFF
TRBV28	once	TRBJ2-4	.	TGTGCCAGCAGTTTCGGAAGGGGGAACATTCAGTACTTC	CASSFGRGNIQYF
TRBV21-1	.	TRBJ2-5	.	TGTGCCAGCAGCAAAGAGCGCTACAGGAGGGGGACCCAGTACTTC	CASSKERYRRGTQYF
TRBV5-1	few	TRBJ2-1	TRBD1	TGCGCCAGCAGCTTGGGGGGACAGGGGGCTGGGAATGAGCAGTTCTTC	CASSLGGQGAGNEQFF
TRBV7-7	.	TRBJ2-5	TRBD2	TGTGCCAGCAGCTTAACCCCTCTAGCGGGAGGTAGAGAGACCCAGTACTTC	CASSLTPLAGGRETQYF
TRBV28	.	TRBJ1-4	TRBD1	TGTGCCTTCGGGACAGGGAATTCTGAAAAACTGTTTTTT	CAFGTGNSEKLFF
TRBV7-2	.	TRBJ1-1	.	TGTGCCAGCAGCTCGTACAGGGTGGAGAGAGCTTTCTTT	CASSSYRVERAFF
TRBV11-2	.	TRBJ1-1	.	TGTGCCAGCAGCTTAGATGTACAAAGTGCTTTCTTT	CASSLDVQSAFF
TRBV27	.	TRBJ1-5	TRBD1	TGTGCCAGCAGTTTGACAGGGTTTAGCAATCAGCCCCAGCATTTT	CASSLTGFSNQPQHF
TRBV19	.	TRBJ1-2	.	TGTGCCAGTAGTATACGTGGCAGGGAGGTTTCAGGCTACACCTTC	CASSIRGREVSGYTF
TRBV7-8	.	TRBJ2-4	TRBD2	TGTGCCAGCAGACGACTAGCGGGAGGCTCCAAAAACATTCAGTACTTC	CASRRLAGGSKNIQYF
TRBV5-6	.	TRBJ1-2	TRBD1	TGTGCCAGCAGCATATGGACAGGTCGAGGTGGCTACACCTTC	CASSIWTGRGGYTF
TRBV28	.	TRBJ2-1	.	TGTGCCAGCAGTTTAGCACTAGGCTCCTACAATGAGCAGTTCTTC	CASSLALGSYNEQFF
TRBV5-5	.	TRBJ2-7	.	TGTGCCAGCAGCTTGGGACAGTTCTACGAGCAGTACTTC	CASSLGQFYEQYF
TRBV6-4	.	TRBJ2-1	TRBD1	TGTGCCAGCAGTGACCCATACAGGGGGCACGGTCCCTACAATGAGCAGTTCTTC	CASSDPYRGHGPYNEQFF
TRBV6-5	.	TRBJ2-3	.	TGTGCCAGCAGTGTGACTTACACAGATACGCAGTATTTT	CASSVTYTDTQYF
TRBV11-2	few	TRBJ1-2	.	TGTGCCAGCAGCTTAGGAGCAGACTCCGGTGGCTACACCTTC	CASSLGADSGGYTF
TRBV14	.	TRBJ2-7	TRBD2	TGTGCCAGCAGCCAAGATTGGGAGCGGGAGTTGTTCGTTTACGAGCAGTACTTC	CASSQDWERELFVYEQYF
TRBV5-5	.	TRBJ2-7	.	TGTGCCAGCAGCTTACCCGACAGACCCTACGAGCAGTACTTC	CASSLPDRPYEQYF
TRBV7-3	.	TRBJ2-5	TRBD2	TGTGCCAGCAGCCCTTTAGCGGGGGGGTTGGAGACCCAGTACTTC	CASSPLAGGLETQYF
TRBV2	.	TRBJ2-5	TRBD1	TGTGCCAGCAGTGGGGACAGGGAGGGTGACCAAGAGACCCAGTACTTC	CASSGDREGDQETQYF
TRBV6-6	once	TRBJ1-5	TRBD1	TGTGCCAGCAGTTACAGGGACAGGGAGCAGCCCCAGCATTTT	CASSYRDREQPQHF
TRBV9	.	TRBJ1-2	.	TGTGCCAGCAGCGTAGGGGGGGAGGACGGCTACACCTTC	CASSVGGEDGYTF
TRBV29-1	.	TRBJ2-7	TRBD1	TGCAGCGTCGACAGGGGAACCAGCTCCTACGAGCAGTACTTC	CSVDRGTSSYEQYF
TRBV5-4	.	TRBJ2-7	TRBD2	TGTGCCAGCAGCTTGATGGTAGCGGGAGCCTACGAGCAGTACTTC	CASSLMVAGAYEQYF
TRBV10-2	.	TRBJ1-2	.	TGCGCCAGCAATGGCCCGGACATCTATGGCTACACCTTC	CASNGPDIYGYTF
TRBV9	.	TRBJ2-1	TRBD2	TGTGCCAGCAGCGTAGGACTAGCGGGAGGGCAGGAGTTCTTC	CASSVGLAGGQEFF
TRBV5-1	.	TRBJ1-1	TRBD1	TGCGCCAGCAGCTTGGACAGGGGGACCACGAACACTGAAGCTTTCTTT	CASSLDRGTTNTEAFF
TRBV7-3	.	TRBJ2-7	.	TGTGCCAGCAGCTTAACACCAAGCCCCTACGAGCAGTACTTC	CASSLTPSPYEQYF
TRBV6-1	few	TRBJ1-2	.	TGTGCCAGCAGTGTCGAGTATGGTTCGGGCTACACCTTC	CASSVEYGSGYTF
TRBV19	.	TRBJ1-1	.	TGTGCCAGTAGTAAGACATCGAACACTGAAGCTTTCTTT	CASSKTSNTEAFF